This T cell receptor (beta chain) originates from a study of shared clonotypes between healthy human individuals. Study outcomes and limitations: Sorted-subset sequencing, rarefaction showed, was incomplete despite large depth. With four donors compared, around 4.7% of naive CD4 clonotypes were shared.

Germline CDR1 and CDR2: MNHNS and SASEGT. V lost 4 bases to trimming and J lost 6 bases, with 18 bases between them. The CDR3 has 15 residues. A 200 ng quantity of DNA, roughly 30,000 T cell genomes, went into the sorted-subset replicate PCRs. Assay used: immunoSEQ multiplex PCR; TCRdb lists only in-frame clones, some missing. The sample contains approximately 530,000 clones, about 96% of which appear only once. None of the donors, who were healthy HIV-negative adults, had recently had acute infections or vaccinations. A word on this clone: Its antigen is not identified.

The gene calls are TRBV6-1 and TRBJ2-5, with D possibly TRBD1 on 6 matching bases. The clonotype was recovered from a woman in her 30s in good health. Specimen: naive CD4+ T cells sorted from blood. The sample's subset: CD45RA+ positively selected. The CDR3 sequence is CASSAQSQGWKTQYF. As DNA, the CDR3 is TGTGCCAGCAGTGCCCAGTCACAGGGATGGAAGACCCAGTACTTC.